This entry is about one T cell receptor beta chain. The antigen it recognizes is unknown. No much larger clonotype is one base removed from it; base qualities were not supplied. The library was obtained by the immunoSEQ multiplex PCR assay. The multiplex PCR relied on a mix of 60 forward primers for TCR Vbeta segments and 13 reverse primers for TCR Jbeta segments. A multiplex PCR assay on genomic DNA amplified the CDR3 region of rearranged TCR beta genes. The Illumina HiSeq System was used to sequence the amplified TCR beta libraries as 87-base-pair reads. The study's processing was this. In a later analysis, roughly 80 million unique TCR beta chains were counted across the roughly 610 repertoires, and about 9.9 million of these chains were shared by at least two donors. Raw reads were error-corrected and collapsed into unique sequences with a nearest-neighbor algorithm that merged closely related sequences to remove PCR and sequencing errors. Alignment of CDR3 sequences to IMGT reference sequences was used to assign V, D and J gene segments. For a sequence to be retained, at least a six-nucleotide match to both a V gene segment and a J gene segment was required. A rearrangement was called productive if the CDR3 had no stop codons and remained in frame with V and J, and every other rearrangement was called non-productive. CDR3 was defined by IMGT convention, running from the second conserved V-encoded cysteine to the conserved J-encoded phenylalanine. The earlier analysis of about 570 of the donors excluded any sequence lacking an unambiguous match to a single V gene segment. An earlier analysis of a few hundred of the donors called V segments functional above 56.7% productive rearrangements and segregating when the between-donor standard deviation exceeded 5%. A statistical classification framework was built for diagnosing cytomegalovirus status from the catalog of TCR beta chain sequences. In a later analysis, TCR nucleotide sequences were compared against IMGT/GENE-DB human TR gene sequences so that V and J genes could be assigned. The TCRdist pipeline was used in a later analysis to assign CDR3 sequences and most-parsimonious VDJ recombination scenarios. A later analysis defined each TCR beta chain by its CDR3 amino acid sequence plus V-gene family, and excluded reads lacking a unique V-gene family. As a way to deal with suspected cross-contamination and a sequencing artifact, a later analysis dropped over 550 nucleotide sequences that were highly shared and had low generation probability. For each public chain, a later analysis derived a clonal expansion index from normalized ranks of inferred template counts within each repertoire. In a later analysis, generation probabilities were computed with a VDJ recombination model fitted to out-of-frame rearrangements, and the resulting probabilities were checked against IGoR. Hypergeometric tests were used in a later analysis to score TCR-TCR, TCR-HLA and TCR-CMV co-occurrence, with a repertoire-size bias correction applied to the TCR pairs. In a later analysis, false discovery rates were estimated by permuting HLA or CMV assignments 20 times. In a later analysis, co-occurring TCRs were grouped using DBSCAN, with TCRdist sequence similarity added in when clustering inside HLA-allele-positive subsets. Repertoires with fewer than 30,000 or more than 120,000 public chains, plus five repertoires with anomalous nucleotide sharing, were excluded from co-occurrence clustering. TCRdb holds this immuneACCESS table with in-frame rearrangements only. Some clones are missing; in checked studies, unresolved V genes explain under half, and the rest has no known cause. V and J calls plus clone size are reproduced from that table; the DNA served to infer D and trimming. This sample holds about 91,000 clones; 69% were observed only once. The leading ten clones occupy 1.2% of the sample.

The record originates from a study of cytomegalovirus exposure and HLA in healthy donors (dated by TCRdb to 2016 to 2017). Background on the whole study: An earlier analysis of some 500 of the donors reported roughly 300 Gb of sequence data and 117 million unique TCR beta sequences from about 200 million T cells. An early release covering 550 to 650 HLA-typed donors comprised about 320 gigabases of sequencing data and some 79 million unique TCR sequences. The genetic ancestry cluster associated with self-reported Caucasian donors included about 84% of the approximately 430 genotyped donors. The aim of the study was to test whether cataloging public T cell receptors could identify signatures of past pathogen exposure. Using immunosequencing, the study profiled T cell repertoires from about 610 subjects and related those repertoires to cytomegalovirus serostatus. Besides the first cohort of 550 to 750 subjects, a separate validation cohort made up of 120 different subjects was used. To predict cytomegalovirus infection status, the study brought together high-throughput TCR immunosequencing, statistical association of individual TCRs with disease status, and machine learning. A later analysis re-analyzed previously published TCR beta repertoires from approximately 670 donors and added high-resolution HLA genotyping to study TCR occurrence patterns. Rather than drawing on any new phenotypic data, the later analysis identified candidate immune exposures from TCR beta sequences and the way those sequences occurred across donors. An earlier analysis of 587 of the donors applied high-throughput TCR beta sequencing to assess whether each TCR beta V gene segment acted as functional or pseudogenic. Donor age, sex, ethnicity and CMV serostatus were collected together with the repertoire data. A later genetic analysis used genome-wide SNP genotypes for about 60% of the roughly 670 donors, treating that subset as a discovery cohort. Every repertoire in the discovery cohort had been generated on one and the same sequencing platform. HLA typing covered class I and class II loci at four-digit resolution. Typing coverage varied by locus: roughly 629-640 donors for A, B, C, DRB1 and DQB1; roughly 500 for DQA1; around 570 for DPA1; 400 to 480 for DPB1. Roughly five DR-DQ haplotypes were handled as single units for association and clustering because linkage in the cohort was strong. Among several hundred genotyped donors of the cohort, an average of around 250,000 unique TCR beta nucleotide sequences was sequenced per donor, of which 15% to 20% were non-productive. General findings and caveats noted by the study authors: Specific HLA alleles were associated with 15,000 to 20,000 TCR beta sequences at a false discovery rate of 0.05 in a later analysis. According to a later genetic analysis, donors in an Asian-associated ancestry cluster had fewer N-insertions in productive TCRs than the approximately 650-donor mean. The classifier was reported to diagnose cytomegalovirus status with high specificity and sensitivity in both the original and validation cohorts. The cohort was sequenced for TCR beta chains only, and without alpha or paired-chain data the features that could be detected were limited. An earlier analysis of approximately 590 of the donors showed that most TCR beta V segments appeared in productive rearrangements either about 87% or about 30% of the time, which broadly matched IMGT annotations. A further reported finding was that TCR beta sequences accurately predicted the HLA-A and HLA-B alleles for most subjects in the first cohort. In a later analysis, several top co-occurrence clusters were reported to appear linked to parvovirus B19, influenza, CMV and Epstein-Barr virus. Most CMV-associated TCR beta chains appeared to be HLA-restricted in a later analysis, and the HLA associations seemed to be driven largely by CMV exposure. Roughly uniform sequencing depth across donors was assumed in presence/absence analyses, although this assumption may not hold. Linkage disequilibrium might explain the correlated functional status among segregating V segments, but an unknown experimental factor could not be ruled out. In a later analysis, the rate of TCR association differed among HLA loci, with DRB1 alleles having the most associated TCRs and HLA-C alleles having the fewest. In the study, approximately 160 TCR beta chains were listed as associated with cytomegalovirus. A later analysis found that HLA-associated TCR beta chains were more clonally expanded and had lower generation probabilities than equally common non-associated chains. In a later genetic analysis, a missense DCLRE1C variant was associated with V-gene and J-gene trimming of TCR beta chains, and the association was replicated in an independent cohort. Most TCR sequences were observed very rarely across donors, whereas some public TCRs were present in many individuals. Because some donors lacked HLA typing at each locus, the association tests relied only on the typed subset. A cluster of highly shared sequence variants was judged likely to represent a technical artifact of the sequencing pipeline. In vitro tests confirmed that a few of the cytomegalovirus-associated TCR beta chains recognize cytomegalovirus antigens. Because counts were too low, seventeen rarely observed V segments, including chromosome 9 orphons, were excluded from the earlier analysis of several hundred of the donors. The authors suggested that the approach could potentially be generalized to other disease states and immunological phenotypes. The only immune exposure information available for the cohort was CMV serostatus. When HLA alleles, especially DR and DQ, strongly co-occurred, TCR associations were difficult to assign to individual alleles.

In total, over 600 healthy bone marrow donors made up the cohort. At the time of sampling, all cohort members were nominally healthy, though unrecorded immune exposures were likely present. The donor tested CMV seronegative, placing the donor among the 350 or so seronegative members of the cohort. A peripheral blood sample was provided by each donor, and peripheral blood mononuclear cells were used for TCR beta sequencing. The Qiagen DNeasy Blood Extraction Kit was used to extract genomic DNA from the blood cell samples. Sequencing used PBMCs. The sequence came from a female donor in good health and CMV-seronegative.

The CDR3 here reads CSALSGASLHF. Read as DNA, the sequence is TGCAGTGCTTTAAGCGGCGCTTCCCTCCACTTT. This receptor chain uses TRBV20-1 and TRBJ1-6; the D segment cannot be called with confidence. Based on the germline V gene (reference sequence), the CDR1 and CDR2 sequences are DFQATT and SNEGSKA. From cysteine to phenylalanine, the CDR3 is 11 amino acids long. The retained sequence is limited to the CDR3, 33 bases, with the frame set at the first base. Relative to germline, V is 5 bases shorter and J is 14 bases shorter, with 13 bases between their ends.